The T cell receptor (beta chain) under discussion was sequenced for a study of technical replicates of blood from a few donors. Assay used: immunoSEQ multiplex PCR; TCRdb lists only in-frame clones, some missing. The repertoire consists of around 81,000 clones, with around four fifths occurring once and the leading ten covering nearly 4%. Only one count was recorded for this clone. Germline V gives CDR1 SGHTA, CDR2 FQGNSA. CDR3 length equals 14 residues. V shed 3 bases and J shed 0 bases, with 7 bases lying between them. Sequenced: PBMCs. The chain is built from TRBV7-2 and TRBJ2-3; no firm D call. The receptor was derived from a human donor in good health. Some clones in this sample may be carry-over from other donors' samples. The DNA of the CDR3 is TGTGCCAGCAGCTTTACTCGGAGCACAGATACGCAGTATTTT. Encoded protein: CASSFTRSTDTQYF.